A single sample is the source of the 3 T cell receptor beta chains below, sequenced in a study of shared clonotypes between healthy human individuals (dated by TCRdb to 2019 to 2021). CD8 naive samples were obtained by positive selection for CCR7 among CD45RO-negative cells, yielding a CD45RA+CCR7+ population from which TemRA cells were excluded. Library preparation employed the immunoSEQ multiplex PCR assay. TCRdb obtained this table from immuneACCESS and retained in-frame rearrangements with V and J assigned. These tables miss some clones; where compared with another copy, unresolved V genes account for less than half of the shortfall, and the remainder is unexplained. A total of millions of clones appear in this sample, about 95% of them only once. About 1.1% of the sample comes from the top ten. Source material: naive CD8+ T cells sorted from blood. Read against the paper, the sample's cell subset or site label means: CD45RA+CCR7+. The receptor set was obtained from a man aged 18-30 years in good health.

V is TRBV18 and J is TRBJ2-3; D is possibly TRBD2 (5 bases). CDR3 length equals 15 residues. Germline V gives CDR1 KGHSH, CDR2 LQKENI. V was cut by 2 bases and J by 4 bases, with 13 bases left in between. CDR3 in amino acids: CASSPFGLIPDTQYF. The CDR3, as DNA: TGTGCCAGCTCACCATTCGGACTTATTCCAGATACGCAGTATTTT. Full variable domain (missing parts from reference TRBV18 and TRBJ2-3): NAGVMQNPRHLVRRRGQEARLRCSPMKGHSHVYWYRQLPEEGLKFMVYLQKENIIDESGMPKERFSAEFPKEGPSILRIQQVVRGDSAAYFCASSPFGLIPDTQYFGPGTRLTVL.

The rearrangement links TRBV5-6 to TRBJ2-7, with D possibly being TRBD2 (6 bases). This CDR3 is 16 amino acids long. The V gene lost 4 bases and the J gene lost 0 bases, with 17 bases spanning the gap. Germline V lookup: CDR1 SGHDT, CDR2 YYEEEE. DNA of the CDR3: TGTGCCAGCAGCCCCACTTATGGGGGGAGCTCCTACGAGCAGTACTTC. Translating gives CASSPTYGGSSYEQYF.

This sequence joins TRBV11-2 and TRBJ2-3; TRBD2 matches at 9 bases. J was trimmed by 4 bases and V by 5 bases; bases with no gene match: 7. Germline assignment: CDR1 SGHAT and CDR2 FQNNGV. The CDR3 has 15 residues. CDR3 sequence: CASSMEREAPDTQYF. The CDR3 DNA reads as TGTGCCAGCAGCATGGAGCGGGAGGCCCCAGATACGCAGTATTTT.